This T cell receptor (beta chain) was recorded in a study of a mutant IDH1 vaccine in newly diagnosed glioma. Study-wide background: Vaccination of patients was performed eight times, in weeks 1, 3, 5, 7, 11, 15, 19 and 23. Sex among treated patients split about 62% male, roughly 38% female; mean age was roughly 40 years. Those enrolled had earlier been treated with radiotherapy, temozolomide, or both, mostly both.

Regarding this clone: Its antigen is still unknown.

Regarding the study as a whole: No link was apparently found between pseudoprogression and changes in top peripheral T cell clonotypes.

The method was immunoSEQ multiplex PCR; TCRdb's version includes in-frame clones alone and lacks a portion of them. The sample contains about 56,000 clones, 80% to 90% of which appear only once. Time point described: week 23, last vaccination. A single vaccine dose contained 300 ug of mutant IDH1 20-mer peptide, and topical imiquimod was used with it. Germline CDR1 reads SGHTA; CDR2 reads FQGTGA. The CDR3 runs to 15 residues. V was shortened by 2 bases and J by 5 bases, with 13 bases between the two germline ends. The J gene is TRBJ2-1, the V gene TRBV7-3, with D perhaps TRBD1 (5 bases). This sequence originates from a man aged 40-50 years with glioma. The sample in question was PBMCs, obtained from a glioma patient whose treatment included an IDH1 peptide vaccine. This CDR3 reads CASSLGSQGNNEQFF. The CDR3 nucleotides read TGTGCCAGCAGCTTAGGAAGTCAGGGAAACAATGAGCAGTTCTTC. Full variable domain (rest looked up from reference TRBV7-3 and TRBJ2-1): GAGVSQTPSNKVTEKGKYVELRCDPISGHTALYWYRQSLGQGPEFLIYFQGTGAADDSGLPNDRFFAVRPEGSVSTLKIQRTERGDSAVYLCASSLGSQGNNEQFFGPGTRLTVL.